This T cell receptor (beta chain) appears in the sequencing data of a study of TIL therapy for anti-PD-1-resistant metastatic lung cancer. Only a few counts were recorded for this clone. The immunoSEQ assay was v3. Profiled with immunoSEQ multiplex PCR; TCRdb holds only in-frame clones, not every one. The data hold about 100,000 clones, with just over 65% observed a single time. Documented time point: pre-treatment sample, taken before nivolumab and TIL therapy. The tumor samples were excised metastases, mostly pleural nodules or supraclavicular lymph nodes. V lost 7 bases to trimming and J lost 2 bases; unmatched junction nucleotides: 7. CDR3 length: 15 amino acids. Per the germline V gene, CDR1 is MGHRA and CDR2 is YSYEKL.

The V and J genes are TRBV4-1 and TRBJ2-2; 7 nucleotides line up with TRBD2. The receptor was derived from a person aged 25-85 years with non-small cell lung cancer. Specimen: tumor tissue, collected at baseline. The DNA of the CDR3 is TGCGCCAGCAACACTCCGGGACTAAACACCGGGGAGCTGTTTTTT. As protein: CASNTPGLNTGELFF.